The 23 T cell receptor beta chains below all came from one sample that was sequenced in a study of beta chain features in type 1 diabetes. Points from the study as a whole: Shortening that was moderate but significant affected the TCRB CDR3s of Type 1 diabetes patients in all four CD4+ subsets.

Expressed TCRB transcripts were sequenced because the entire RNA isolate underwent reverse transcription. Assay used: immunoSEQ multiplex PCR; TCRdb lists only in-frame clones, some missing. The table records 150,000 to 200,000 clones, around 8.4% of them present only once. The antigens these receptors bind are not known. What was sequenced was central memory CD4+ T cells from blood. The source of these receptors is a woman aged 18-29 years with type 1 diabetes.

CDR3 sequence reads: CATKPRGPANYGYTF. In DNA, the CDR3 is TGTGCCACCAAACCCAGAGGGCCCGCTAACTATGGCTACACCTTC. The genes are TRBV7-2 and TRBJ1-2; no clear D gene. Germline V CDR1 and CDR2: SGHTA, FQGNSA. The CDR3 has 15 amino acids. Trimming took off 10 bases at V and 0 bases at J, with 18 bases between the two ends.

The rearrangement joins TRBV5-1 to TRBJ2-7; perhaps TRBD2 as D (5 bases). In germline, CDR1 is SGHRS, CDR2 YFSETQ. The CDR3 is 12 residues long. The V and J ends lost 7 bases and 6 bases respectively, with 14 bases between them. The CDR3 loop is CASREPGGEQYF. The DNA for the CDR3 is TGCGCCAGCCGGGAACCGGGCGGCGAGCAGTACTTC. Complete variable domain (other parts from reference TRBV5-1 and TRBJ2-7): KAGVTQTPRYLIKTRGQQVTLSCSPISGHRSVSWYQQTPGQGLQFLFEYFSETQRNKGNFPGRFSGRQFSNSRSEMNVSTLELGDSALYLCASREPGGEQYFGPGTRLTVT.

V gene TRBV4-2 combines with J gene TRBJ2-1; TRBD2 matches 12 bases. Germline CDR1 LGHNA, CDR2 YNFKEQ. The CDR3 covers 15 residues. J gave up 6 bases and V 3 bases, and 3 bases lay outside the gene matches. The CDR3 sequence: CASSQASGGGNEQFF. The CDR3 nucleotides are TGTGCCAGCAGCCAGGCTAGCGGGGGGGGCAATGAGCAGTTCTTC.

This clone was detected only a few times. The J gene is TRBJ1-6, the V gene TRBV18; a possible D gene is TRBD1 (5 bases). V lost 2 bases and J 6 bases, leaving 14 bases between the germline ends. Germline assignment: CDR1 KGHSH and CDR2 LQKENI. The CDR3 runs 16 residues. The CDR3 nucleotides read TGTGCCAGCTCACCATCCTCCGGAGGGGTTAATTCACCCCTCCACTTT. Its protein is CASSPSSGGVNSPLHF.

This clone was counted a few times. This rearrangement joins TRBV5-4 to TRBJ1-1, with a weak D call TRBD1 (5 bases). CDR1 and CDR2 (germline): SGHNT, YYREEE (reference sequence). V shed 0 bases and J shed 4 bases, with 10 bases lying between them. The CDR3 runs to 14 residues. The CDR3 nucleotides read TGTGCCAGCAGCTTGGGCGGTCAGGGCACTGAAGCTTTCTTT. It is translated as CASSLGGQGTEAFF.

This clone has only a few counts. The J gene is TRBJ2-3, the V gene TRBV15, with 8 bases lining up with TRBD2. Germline-derived CDR1 and CDR2 are LNHNV and YYDKDF (reference sequence). After removal of 2 bases from V and 2 bases from J, the junction contained 3 bases not matched to a gene. The CDR3 extends over 15 amino acids. CDR3 bases: TGTGCCACCAGCAGAACCGGGAGGGCCACAGATACGCAGTATTTT. Translated, it gives CATSRTGRATDTQYF.

This clone showed up just a few times. The chain combines TRBV7-2 with TRBJ2-1; 8 bases match TRBD1. This CDR3 spans 15 amino acids. Looked up from germline, CDR1 is SGHTA and CDR2 is FQGNSA. Trimming took 5 bases from V and 7 from J; bases not matched to a gene: 10. CDR3 in amino acids: CASSALGTGINEQFF. CDR3 coding DNA: TGTGCCAGCAGCGCCCTCGGGACAGGCATTAATGAGCAGTTCTTC. The variable domain in full, completed from reference TRBV7-2 and TRBJ2-1, reads GAGVSQSPSNKVTEKGKDVELRCDPISGHTALYWYRQSLGQGLEFLIYFQGNSAPDKSGLPSDRFSAERTGGSVSTLTIQRTQQEDSAVYLCASSALGTGINEQFFGPGTRLTVL.

The chain joins TRBV9 to TRBJ2-3, with TRBD2 matching over 10 bases. In germline, CDR1 is SGDLS, CDR2 YYNGEE. CDR3 size: 16 residues. V lost 3 bases, J lost 4 bases, and 8 bases stayed unmatched. The CDR3 DNA reads as TGTGCCAGCAGCGCCTTCAGCGGGGGGGGAGCAGATACGCAGTATTTT. Translating gives CASSAFSGGGADTQYF.

J is TRBJ2-5 and V is TRBV7-2; 9 nucleotides match TRBD2. Germline loops: CDR1 SGHTA, CDR2 FQGNSA. The CDR3 loop spans 14 amino acids. Trimming removed 1 base from V and 5 bases from J; junction bases left unmatched: 2. The CDR3 DNA reads TGTGCCAGCAGCTTAGGTGCGGGGGGGGAGACCCAGTACTTC. Encoded protein: CASSLGAGGETQYF.

The chain links TRBV19 to TRBJ1-6; 7 nucleotides match TRBD1. The V and J ends lost 3 bases and 7 bases, in that order; junction bases with no gene match: 3. The CDR3 loop spans 14 amino acids. CDR1 is LNHDA and CDR2 is SQIVND in the germline V gene (reference sequence). CDR3 residues: CASSIAGQNSPLHF. The CDR3 region has the DNA TGTGCCAGTAGTATCGCGGGACAGAATTCACCCCTCCACTTT. Combining the CDR3 with reference TRBV19 and TRBJ1-6 gives the whole variable domain DGGITQSPKYLFRKEGQNVTLSCEQNLNHDAMYWYRQDPGQGLRLIYYSQIVNDFQKGDIAEGYSVSREKKESFPLTVTSAQKNPTAFYLCASSIAGQNSPLHFGNGTRLTVT.

This chain joins TRBV11-2 and TRBJ1-3; 8 bases fit TRBD1. Germline loops: CDR1 SGHAT, CDR2 FQNNGV. The CDR3 is made up of 13 amino acids. The V segment lost 5 bases and the J segment 8 bases; nucleotides outside the gene matches: 5. As DNA, the CDR3 is TGTGCCAGCAGCCAGGACAGGGTGGACACCATATATTTT. Translated: CASSQDRVDTIYF.

This sequence joins TRBV29-1 and TRBJ2-7, with TRBD1 as a possible D gene (6 bases). The germline V gene encodes CDR1 SQVTM and CDR2 ANQGSEA. This CDR3 spans 16 amino acids. V lost 1 base and J 6 bases, leaving 22 bases between the germline ends. CDR3: CSVEGLLLGQTPEQYF. CDR3 DNA: TGCAGCGTTGAAGGGTTGTTGTTAGGACAGACACCCGAGCAGTACTTC.

The CDR3 region is CASSPGTGGRNVGQPQHF. In DNA, the CDR3 is TGTGCCAGCAGTCCCGGGACAGGGGGCCGGAATGTGGGTCAGCCCCAGCATTTT. The J gene is TRBJ1-5, the V gene TRBV7-9; 12 bases line up with TRBD1. V gave up 6 bases and J gave up 6 bases; unmatched junction bases: 15. This CDR3 spans 18 amino acids. Germline-derived CDR1 and CDR2 are SEHNR and FQNEAQ (reference sequence).

This clone was observed a handful of times. The CDR3 nucleotides are TGTGCCAGCAGCGCGACTAGCGGGAGATTCCATGAGCAGTTCTTC. As protein: CASSATSGRFHEQFF. The rearrangement links TRBV9 to TRBJ2-1; 12 bases align to TRBD2. Germline CDR1 and CDR2: SGDLS and YYNGEE. There are 15 residues in the CDR3. With V trimmed by 3 bases and J by 8 bases, 6 bases remained unmatched.

This clone was observed at least ten times. The chain uses TRBV28 and TRBJ2-2, with a possible D match to TRBD1 (6 bases). Trimming stripped 3 bases from V and 6 bases from J, with 8 bases between. Germline V gene data show CDR1 as MDHEN and CDR2 as SYDVKM. This CDR3 contains 13 residues. The CDR3 DNA is TGTGCCAGCAGTTTGGCAGGGGCCGGGGAGCTGTTTTTT. This gives the protein CASSLAGAGELFF.

The chain has TRBV2 and TRBJ1-1, with TRBD1 identical over 9 bases. The J segment lost 5 bases and the V segment lost 6 bases, leaving 7 bases of the junction unmatched. The CDR3 has 14 residues. Germline CDR1 and CDR2: SNHLY and FYNNEI. The CDR3 nucleotides are TGTGCCAGCAGAGGACAGGGGATCACGACTGAAGCTTTCTTT. Encoded protein: CASRGQGITTEAFF.

Only a few counts were recorded for this clone. The rearrangement joins TRBV4-3 to TRBJ1-5; possibly TRBD1 for D (5 bases). V dropped 1 base and J dropped 1 base, with 11 bases sitting between them. This CDR3 has 16 amino acids. The germline CDR1 and CDR2 sequences are LGHNA and YSLEER. This CDR3 is CASSQVHGGSNQPQHF. In DNA form, the CDR3 reads TGCGCCAGCAGCCAAGTGCATGGGGGGAGCAATCAGCCCCAGCATTTT.

This clone was detected only a few times. The V and J genes are TRBV23-1 and TRBJ2-2, with TRBD1 matching 8 bases. TRBV23-1 is an ORF; its function is uncertain. The CDR3 has 17 residues. The trim removed 7 bases at V and 4 bases at J, leaving 14 bases unmatched. CDR3 nucleotide sequence: TGCGCCAGCAATCCGGGACAGGCCCCGGGAAGCACCGGGGAGCTGTTTTTT. It yields the protein CASNPGQAPGSTGELFF.

This clone was recorded a few times. The chain couples TRBV28 to TRBJ1-1; perhaps TRBD1 as D (6 bases). There are 14 residues in the CDR3. Per germline, CDR1 MDHEN and CDR2 SYDVKM. V dropped 3 bases and J dropped 8 bases, with 16 bases sitting between them. CDR3 loop: CASSLWGGGAEAFF. CDR3 DNA: TGTGCCAGCAGTTTGTGGGGTGGGGGCGCGGAAGCTTTCTTT.

This clone was counted only a few times. This chain uses TRBV7-2 with TRBJ2-5; D ambiguous. V lost 3 bases and J lost 3, with 8 bases in between. Looked up from germline, CDR1 is SGHTA and CDR2 is FQGNSA. The CDR3 contains 13 residues. DNA of the CDR3: TGTGCCAGCAGCTTGTTCCAGAAAGAGACCCAGTACTTC. It translates to CASSLFQKETQYF.

The chain links TRBV7-2 to TRBJ1-4, with TRBD1 matching over 7 bases. Losses at the gene ends were 5 bases for V and 8 bases for J; bases not matched to a gene: 5. The germline gives CDR1 SGHTA, CDR2 FQGNSA. This CDR3 comprises 13 residues. The DNA of the CDR3 is TGTGCCAGCAGCCTAGGGACAGCAGAAAAACTGTTTTTT. This sequence encodes CASSLGTAEKLFF. The whole variable domain, remainder taken from reference TRBV7-2 and TRBJ1-4, is GAGVSQSPSNKVTEKGKDVELRCDPISGHTALYWYRQSLGQGLEFLIYFQGNSAPDKSGLPSDRFSAERTGGSVSTLTIQRTQQEDSAVYLCASSLGTAEKLFFGSGTQLSVL.

A word on this clone: Within the sample, other DNA sequences also encode this same CDR3. The V call is TRBV5-1, the J call TRBJ1-2; 8 nucleotides match TRBD1. In germline, CDR1 is SGHRS, CDR2 YFSETQ. The CDR3 has 14 amino acids. V was clipped by 4 bases and J by 4 bases; unmatched bases: 6. The CDR3 DNA follows: TGCGCCAGCAGCCCCGGACAGGGCCCCTATGGCTACACCTTC. It encodes CASSPGQGPYGYTF.

The DNA for the CDR3 is TGTGCCAGCAGCTTAGATGTAACTGAAGCTTTCTTT. As protein: CASSLDVTEAFF. This sequence joins TRBV11-3 and TRBJ1-1; no firm D call. Between the trimmed V and J ends, which lost 0 bases and 5 bases, there was a span of 4 bases. The CDR3 covers 12 residues. From germline, CDR1 is SGHNT and CDR2 YENEEA.